The 16 T cell receptor beta chains presented below share a single source sample, sequenced in a study of T cells after yellow fever vaccination. TCRdb ran MiXCR on the 5' RACE reads and lists one entry per CDR3 protein. Among hundreds of thousands of distinct CDR3 sequences listed, less than 4.5% were seen once. The material was PBMCs, obtained on the day of the yellow fever booster vaccination. Receptors originate from a young man who received the YFV17D yellow fever vaccine.

This clonotype was observed at least ten times. CDR3 sequence (DNA): TGTGCCAGCTCAGCTTGGGACAGTACAAATGAGCAGTTCTTC. It is translated as CASSAWDSTNEQFF. This sequence joins TRBV18 and TRBJ2-1, with 7 positions matching TRBD1. The V and J ends lost 5 bases and 7 bases, in that order; junction bases with no gene match: 8. This CDR3 region has 14 residues. Germline lookup yields CDR1 KGHSH and CDR2 LQKENI.

This clonotype was seen more than once but under ten times. The chain links TRBV27 to TRBJ1-6; D unresolved. The germline V gene encodes CDR1 MNHEY and CDR2 SMNVEV (reference sequence). This CDR3 spans 15 amino acids. V dropped 2 bases and J dropped 9 bases, with 14 bases sitting between them. CDR3 sequence: CASSLGSRRVSPLHF. CDR3 nucleotides: TGTGCCAGCAGTTTAGGTTCCCGACGAGTTTCACCCCTCCACTTT.

The chain joins TRBV24-1 to TRBJ2-3; a weak D match, TRBD1 (6 bases). Germline V lookup: CDR1 KGHDR, CDR2 SFDVKD. V was clipped by 2 bases and J by 5 bases, with 7 bases between them. The CDR3 spans 13 residues. CDR3 DNA sequence: TGTGCCACCAGTGATTGGACAGAAGATACGCAGTATTTT. Amino acid sequence: CATSDWTEDTQYF.

This clonotype was seen many times. The chain is built from TRBV11-2 and TRBJ1-3; unclear D gene. Trimming shortened V by 5 bases and J by 0 bases, and 8 bases separated the two germline ends. This CDR3 has 14 amino acids. Per the germline V gene, CDR1 is SGHAT and CDR2 is FQNNGV. For the CDR3, the DNA is TGTGCCAGCAGCAGCGGGATCTCTGGAAACACCATATATTTT. Its translation: CASSSGISGNTIYF.

This chain joins TRBV30 and TRBJ2-1; 9 nucleotides line up with TRBD2. The CDR3 loop spans 12 amino acids. Trimming cost V 0 bases and J 14 bases; bases outside gene matches: 5. CDR1 and CDR2 (germline): GTSNPN, SVGIG (reference sequence). CDR3 coding DNA: TGTGCCTGGAGTGTACTGGCGGGGGGGGAGTTCTTC. Its translation: CAWSVLAGGEFF.

This clonotype was seen more than once but under ten times. The chain carries TRBV3-1 and TRBJ1-3; D is ambiguous. This CDR3 has 14 residues. CDR1 and CDR2 (germline): LGHDT, YNNKEL (reference sequence). V was clipped by 5 bases and J by 1 base, with 9 bases between them. The CDR3 sequence: CASSELRSGNTIYF. CDR3 bases: TGTGCCAGCAGCGAATTGAGGTCTGGAAACACCATATATTTT.

This clonotype was picked up many times. The chain links TRBV10-3 to TRBJ2-7; 12 nucleotides agree with TRBD1. Germline lookup yields CDR1 ENHRY and CDR2 SYGVKD. The CDR3 has 16 residues. Unmatched junction bases numbered 12, after V lost 10 bases and J lost 2 bases. The CDR3 protein is CATGGPGQGAAYEQYV. The CDR3 coding sequence is TGTGCCACAGGAGGTCCGGGACAGGGGGCAGCCTACGAGCAGTACGTC.

At least ten counts were recorded for this clonotype. The chain carries TRBV4-1 and TRBJ2-5; 8 nucleotides match TRBD2. The CDR3 contains 17 residues. Germline V gene data show CDR1 as MGHRA and CDR2 as YSYEKL. V gave up 0 bases and J gave up 5 bases; unmatched junction bases: 11. For the CDR3, the DNA is TGCGCCAGCAGCCAAGATCGGGGTAGCGGGGACCCGGAGACCCAGTACTTC. This codes for CASSQDRGSGDPETQYF.

The chain employs TRBV5-4 and TRBJ1-6; D not resolved. This CDR3 has 13 amino acids. The germline gives CDR1 SGHNT, CDR2 YYREEE (reference sequence). Deletions cut 2 bases from V and 10 bases from J, with 10 bases between. The CDR3 DNA reads TGTGCCAGCAGCTTACCAGATCCCTCACCCCTCCACTTT. Residues: CASSLPDPSPLHF. The variable domain in full, with the rest retrieved from reference TRBV5-4 and TRBJ1-6, is ETGVTQSPTHLIKTRGQQVTLRCSSQSGHNTVSWYQQALGQGPQFIFQYYREEENGRGNFPPRFSGLQFPNYSSELNVNALELDDSALYLCASSLPDPSPLHFGNGTRLTVT.

This clonotype has a count of ten or more. The rearrangement links TRBV18 to TRBJ2-7, with TRBD1 matching over 9 bases. Germline V gene sequence: CDR1 KGHSH, CDR2 LQKENI. Trimming at V came to 6 bases and at J to 1 base, leaving 7 bases not matched to a gene. This CDR3 has 15 residues. The chain's CDR3 is CASSPGTGPSYEQYV. CDR3 bases: TGTGCCAGCTCCCCCGGGACAGGGCCATCCTACGAGCAGTACGTC.

The chain combines TRBV7-2 with TRBJ1-5; 7 bases match TRBD1. After removal of 5 bases from V and 6 bases from J, the junction contained 13 bases not matched to a gene. The germline gives CDR1 SGHTA, CDR2 FQGNSA. The CDR3 has 16 amino acids. CDR3 bases: TGTGCCAGCAGCACGGTAGACAGGGCTGGCGGTCAGCCCCAGCATTTT. Its protein is CASSTVDRAGGQPQHF.

This clonotype was observed a handful of times. The CDR3 reads CASSDIPDLVNQPQHF. In DNA form, the CDR3 reads TGTGCCAGCAGTGACATTCCGGACCTTGTCAATCAGCCCCAGCATTTT. The rearrangement uses TRBV6-1 and TRBJ1-5; D remains ambiguous. CDR1 is MNHNS, CDR2 SASEGT, per germline. This CDR3 region has 16 residues. V was shortened by 3 bases and J by 3 bases, with 15 bases between the two germline ends.

This clonotype was seen ten or more times. CDR3 region: CASSQDRTSTEAFF. The CDR3 nucleotides are TGCGCCAGCAGCCAAGATCGGACATCAACTGAAGCTTTCTTT. The chain employs TRBV4-1 and TRBJ1-1; D may be TRBD1 (5 bases). The CDR3 runs 14 residues. Looked up from germline, CDR1 is MGHRA and CDR2 is YSYEKL. V was cut by 0 bases and J by 5 bases, with 10 bases left in between.

This clonotype occurred a few times. This chain uses TRBV5-1 with TRBJ1-1; perhaps TRBD1 as D (6 bases). Trimming removed 4 bases at V and 3 bases at J, with 13 bases between. Per the germline V gene, CDR1 is SGHRS and CDR2 is YFSETQ. This CDR3 has 14 residues. The DNA for the CDR3 is TGCGCCAGCAGCGGAGGGGGGTCATACACTGAAGCTTTCTTT. Amino acid sequence: CASSGGGSYTEAFF.

Ten or more counts support this clonotype. V is TRBV19 and J is TRBJ2-4; D not certain. Germline lookup yields CDR1 LNHDA and CDR2 SQIVND (reference sequence). The length of the CDR3 is 14 residues. Trimming removed 5 bases from V and 0 bases from J, with 8 bases in between. As DNA, the CDR3 is TGTGCCAGTAGTGTACAGATAGCCAAAAACATTCAGTACTTC. Translated, it gives CASSVQIAKNIQYF.

In this sample, this clonotype turned up many times. The chain combines TRBV6-4 with TRBJ1-5, with D possibly matching TRBD1 (6 bases). Germline V gene data show CDR1 as MRHNA and CDR2 as SNTAGT. CDR3 length: 14 amino acids. Between the trimmed V and J ends, which lost 6 bases and 3 bases, there was a span of 12 bases. The CDR3 spells CASRTGHPNQPQHF. CDR3 sequence (DNA): TGTGCCAGCAGAACAGGGCACCCCAATCAGCCCCAGCATTTT.